This is a list of T cell receptor beta chains from one sample in a study of T-cell reconstitution after alpha-beta-depleted transplantation in children. One entry per CDR3 protein, called by TCRdb with MiXCR from the PCR reads. The sample includes around 800,000 distinct CDR3 sequences, around 17% of them seen just once. This specimen was PBMCs, mostly from graft donor cells, taken 360 days after TCRalphabeta/CD19-depleted stem cell transplant. These receptor sequences come from a male patient younger than 18 who had a stem cell transplant for acute lymphoblastic leukemia, so the T cells may come from the graft donor. Each CDR3 is given with its conserved first and last residue. Fields, in order: clone size, CDR3 length, J gene, V gene, CDR3 protein. Rows may omit the clone size; those that give it use once, few, many or a size class.

-	12	TRBJ1-4	TRBV12-3/TRBV12-4	CATSNGVEKLFF
-	16	TRBJ1-6	TRBV3-1	CASSQGSLPGNSPLHF
-	20	TRBJ2-6	TRBV5-1	CASSLVAVSALRSGANVLTF
-	15	TRBJ2-7	TRBV9	CASSAEDSAPYEQYF
-	18	TRBJ1-1	TRBV6-5	CASSYSIWTLAVNTEAFF
-	17	TRBJ2-1	TRBV10-3	CAISGLAGESSYNEQFF
many	15	TRBJ2-7	TRBV20-1	CSAGTPASGAYEQYF
few	17	TRBJ2-6	TRBV19	CASSKLAGGSGANVLTF
-	15	TRBJ2-7	TRBV15	CATSKEQRSSYEQYF
few	15	TRBJ2-3	TRBV27	CASRRGLPPTDTQYF
few	12	TRBJ2-7	TRBV27	CATKGVLHEQYF
-	13	TRBJ2-1	TRBV7-8	CASSLDRTGEQFF
-	14	TRBJ2-7	TRBV29-1	CSVDGGGGWNEQYF
few	14	TRBJ1-1	TRBV15	CATSRDLVNTEAFF
few	12	TRBJ2-5	TRBV30	CAWSGMQETQYF
few	18	TRBJ1-1	TRBV14	CASRLIFGRGARRTEAFF
-	15	TRBJ1-5	TRBV4-1	CASSQVVYSNQPQHF
few	13	TRBJ2-7	TRBV12-3/TRBV12-4	CASSFPGLYEQYF
-	14	TRBJ1-1	TRBV7-3	CASRPTGGNTEAFF
-	13	TRBJ1-1	TRBV29-1	CSVARWSGAEAFF
few	12	TRBJ2-5	TRBV7-9	CASSFRSLLQYF
-	13	TRBJ2-7	TRBV19	CASSMGSGYEQYF
-	16	TRBJ1-1	TRBV4-1	CASSQVLEGRRTEAFF
-	17	TRBJ2-5	TRBV18	CASSPVAGKTTGETQYF
many	14	TRBJ1-1	TRBV29-1	CSVRPQGAGTEAFF
many	14	TRBJ2-7	TRBV12-3/TRBV12-4	CASSLSGSFYEQYF
-	13	TRBJ1-1	TRBV29-1	CSVDEGLRAEAFF